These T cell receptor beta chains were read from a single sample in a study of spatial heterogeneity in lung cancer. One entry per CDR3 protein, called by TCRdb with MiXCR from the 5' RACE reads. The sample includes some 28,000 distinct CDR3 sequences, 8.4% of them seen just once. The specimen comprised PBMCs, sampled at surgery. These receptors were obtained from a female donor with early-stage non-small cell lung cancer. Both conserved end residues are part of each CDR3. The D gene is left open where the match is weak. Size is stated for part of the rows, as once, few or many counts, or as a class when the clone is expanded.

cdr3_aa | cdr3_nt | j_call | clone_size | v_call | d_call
CASSFQGGRVAGELFF | TGTGCCAGCAGCTTTCAGGGCGGGAGAGTGGCCGGGGAGCTGTTTTTT | TRBJ2-2 | many | TRBV7-6 | TRBD2
CASSQWEIRLAGVGIQYF | TGTGCCAGCAGCCAATGGGAAATCAGACTAGCGGGAGTTGGCATTCAGTACTTC | TRBJ2-4 | many | TRBV14 | TRBD2
CASSLRPIGSPLHF | TGTGCCAGCAGTTTACGGCCCATAGGGTCACCCCTCCACTTT | TRBJ1-6 | NA | TRBV27 | NA
CASSLAGAFQPQHF | TGTGCCAGCAGCTTAGCAGGGGCATTTCAGCCCCAGCATTTT | TRBJ1-5 | many | TRBV7-6 | NA
CASSLVASSYNEQFF | TGCGCCAGCAGCTTGGTTGCTAGCTCCTACAATGAGCAGTTCTTC | TRBJ2-1 | few | TRBV5-1 | NA
CASSFPTGGRETQYF | TGTGCCAGCAGCTTTCCTACAGGGGGCCGAGAGACCCAGTACTTC | TRBJ2-5 | NA | TRBV7-9 | TRBD1
CASSQFPMGEKLFF | TGTGCCAGCAGCCAATTTCCTATGGGAGAAAAACTGTTTTTT | TRBJ1-4 | NA | TRBV7-8 | NA
CASSRTATANTEAFF | TGTGCCAGCAGCCGAACAGCGACAGCGAACACTGAAGCTTTCTTT | TRBJ1-1 | many | TRBV6-5 | NA
CASSLYLAGEETQYF | TGTGCCAGCAGTTTATATCTAGCGGGAGAAGAGACCCAGTACTTC | TRBJ2-5 | many | TRBV27 | TRBD2
CSVVVGRLAGDETQYF | TGCAGCGTTGTAGTGGGGAGACTAGCGGGAGATGAGACCCAGTACTTC | TRBJ2-5 | many | TRBV29-1 | TRBD2
CSAPGEVSYEQYF | TGCAGTGCTCCGGGGGAAGTCTCCTACGAGCAGTACTTC | TRBJ2-7 | many | TRBV20-1 | NA
CASGQGLWETQYF | TGTGCCAGCGGACAGGGATTATGGGAGACCCAGTACTTC | TRBJ2-5 | many | TRBV6-5 | TRBD1
CASSADRGETQYF | TGTGCCAGCAGCGCCGACAGGGGAGAGACCCAGTACTTC | TRBJ2-5 | many | TRBV11-2 | TRBD1
CASDKQAGPQETQYF | TGTGCTAGTGACAAGCAGGCGGGACCACAAGAGACCCAGTACTTC | TRBJ2-5 | few | TRBV12-5 | NA
CASSFFGTPDNEQFF | TGTGCCAGCAGTTTTTTCGGGACTCCCGACAATGAGCAGTTCTTC | TRBJ2-1 | NA | TRBV27 | NA
CASSRTSGYEQYF | TGTGCCAGCAGCCGAACTAGCGGCTACGAGCAGTACTTC | TRBJ2-7 | many | TRBV11-2 | TRBD2
CASTGFYQPQHF | TGTGCCAGCACAGGGTTTTATCAGCCCCAGCATTTT | TRBJ1-5 | many | TRBV6-1 | NA
CASRRAVASGELFF | TGTGCCAGTAGGAGGGCGGTGGCATCCGGGGAGCTGTTTTTT | TRBJ2-2 | many | TRBV19 | NA
CASTTQPSQPQHF | TGTGCCAGCACGACGCAACCTAGTCAGCCCCAGCATTTT | TRBJ1-5 | few | TRBV6-5 | NA
CASSLFHSYTDTQYF | TGTGCCAGCAGCTTATTTCATAGTTACACAGATACGCAGTATTTT | TRBJ2-3 | NA | TRBV7-2 | NA
CASIGQGTYSYEQYF | TGTGCCAGCATAGGACAGGGGACATACTCCTACGAGCAGTACTTC | TRBJ2-7 | many | TRBV2 | TRBD1
CAWRGLLTSGSPGEQFF | TGTGCCTGGAGAGGGCTCCTGACTAGCGGGAGCCCTGGTGAGCAGTTCTTC | TRBJ2-1 | many | TRBV30 | TRBD2
CASSSGDSYGYTF | TGTGCCAGCAGTTCAGGGGACAGCTATGGCTACACCTTC | TRBJ1-2 | many | TRBV27 | TRBD1
CASSPTNTDTQYF | TGTGCCAGCTCACCGACCAACACAGATACGCAGTATTTT | TRBJ2-3 | many | TRBV18 | NA
CSASPELEGGYTF | TGCAGTGCTAGCCCCGAACTGGAAGGAGGCTACACCTTC | TRBJ1-2 | many | TRBV20-1 | NA
CASNLGENEQFF | TGTGCCAGCAATCTTGGGGAAAATGAGCAGTTCTTC | TRBJ2-1 | many | TRBV12-3/TRBV12-4 | NA
CASSLSDRGNYEQYF | TGTGCCAGCAGCCTCAGTGACAGGGGAAACTACGAGCAGTACTTC | TRBJ2-7 | few | TRBV4-2 | TRBD1
CASSRIQGGGTEAFF | TGTGCCAGCAGTCGGATACAGGGTGGGGGCACTGAAGCTTTCTTT | TRBJ1-1 | many | TRBV6-5 | NA
CASSLGESQETQYF | TGTGCCAGCAGTTTAGGAGAGTCCCAAGAGACCCAGTACTTC | TRBJ2-5 | few | TRBV12-3/TRBV12-4 | NA
CASSPALPQRYFGGAFETQYF | TGTGCCAGCAGCCCCGCTCTCCCCCAACGTTACTTCGGAGGGGCTTTTGAGACCCAGTACTTC | TRBJ2-5 | NA | TRBV3-1 | NA
CSARIGSSYNSPLHF | TGCAGTGCTAGGATAGGGAGCTCCTATAATTCACCCCTCCACTTT | TRBJ1-6 | NA | TRBV20-1 | NA
CASSPSVKASGRAPSSYNEQFF | TGTGCCAGCAGCCCCTCCGTCAAAGCTAGCGGGAGGGCTCCAAGCTCCTACAATGAGCAGTTCTTC | TRBJ2-1 | many | TRBV7-9 | TRBD2
CASSYSTRVPYEQYF | TGTGCCAGCAGTTACTCGACCAGGGTACCCTACGAGCAGTACTTC | TRBJ2-7 | NA | TRBV6-5 | NA
CSVDRGSQETQYF | TGCAGCGTTGACAGGGGATCCCAAGAGACCCAGTACTTC | TRBJ2-5 | many | TRBV29-1 | NA
CASESGRTTDTQYF | TGCGCCAGCGAGAGCGGGAGGACCACAGATACGCAGTATTTT | TRBJ2-3 | NA | TRBV5-1 | TRBD2
CASSQGRTGELFF | TGTGCCAGCAGCCAGGGCAGAACCGGGGAGCTGTTTTTT | TRBJ2-2 | many | TRBV3-1 | NA
CASSLQVNEQFF | TGTGCCAGCAGCTTACAGGTAAATGAGCAGTTCTTC | TRBJ2-1 | NA | TRBV5-6 | NA
CASSQDRREGKLFF | TGCGCCAGCAGCCAAGACCGAAGGGAAGGAAAACTGTTTTTT | TRBJ1-4 | many | TRBV4-3 | NA
CASRPRKTTNEKLFF | TGTGCCAGCAGACCCCGGAAGACAACTAATGAAAAACTGTTTTTT | TRBJ1-4 | many | TRBV6-5 | NA
CASSESWNNEQFF | TGTGCCAGCAGTGAATCTTGGAACAATGAGCAGTTCTTC | TRBJ2-1 | many | TRBV25-1 | NA
CASSLELQETQYF | TGTGCCAGCAGTTTGGAACTTCAAGAGACCCAGTACTTC | TRBJ2-5 | many | TRBV12-3/TRBV12-4 | NA
CASSSAGQGRTEAFF | TGTGCCAGCAGCTCAGCGGGGCAGGGGAGAACTGAAGCTTTCTTT | TRBJ1-1 | NA | TRBV11-3 | NA
CASSRGGTGYSNQPQHF | TGTGCCAGCAGCCGAGGGGGAACAGGATATAGCAATCAGCCCCAGCATTTT | TRBJ1-5 | many | TRBV7-9 | NA
CASSPPRQGLTEAFF | TGTGCCAGCAGCCCGCCGAGACAGGGTTTAACTGAAGCTTTCTTT | TRBJ1-1 | NA | TRBV28 | TRBD1
CASRRSGQGVNEQFF | TGCGCCAGCAGGCGGTCCGGACAGGGGGTAAATGAGCAGTTCTTC | TRBJ2-1 | many | TRBV5-1 | TRBD1
CASSYGTGGNTIYF | TGTGCCAGCAGCTACGGGACAGGGGGAAACACCATATATTTT | TRBJ1-3 | NA | TRBV7-9 | TRBD1